The 24 T cell receptor beta chains listed next were all sequenced from one sample in a study of T cell responses to AZD1222 COVID-19 vaccine. Sequencing was performed with immunoSEQ multiplex PCR; in TCRdb, only in-frame clones are kept and a portion is missing. The sample has 100,000 to 150,000 clones; about 90% are singletons. The source material was peripheral blood, sampled 28 days after the second AZD1222 dose. These TCRs come from an adult who received the AZD1222 COVID-19 vaccine.

The chain joins TRBV28 to TRBJ1-2; D uncertain. Trimming pared 4 bases from V and 5 bases from J, leaving 8 bases between. Germline V gene lookup returns CDR1 MDHEN and CDR2 SYDVKM. The CDR3 covers 12 residues. The CDR3 loop reads CASSSGRYGYTF. Here the CDR3 DNA reads TGTGCCAGCAGTTCCGGGAGGTATGGCTACACCTTC.

The sample holds one count of this clone. This chain connects TRBV5-1 to TRBJ1-5; a weak D match, TRBD1 (5 bases). Trimming stripped 0 bases from V and 7 bases from J, with 11 bases between. Germline-derived CDR1 and CDR2 are SGHRS and YFSETQ. The CDR3 is 14 amino acids. CDR3 DNA sequence: TGCGCCAGCAGCTTGGCTCAGGGCGAACAGCCCCAGCATTTT. Amino acids: CASSLAQGEQPQHF.

The V gene is TRBV14, the J gene TRBJ2-2; 9 nucleotides line up with TRBD1. Trimming at V came to 4 bases and at J to 1 base, leaving 7 bases not matched to a gene. The CDR3 spans 17 residues. The germline V gene encodes CDR1 SGHDN and CDR2 FVKESK. CDR3 sequence reads: CASSRTTGGRNTGELFF. CDR3 sequence (DNA): TGTGCCAGCAGCCGAACGACAGGGGGTCGGAACACCGGGGAGCTGTTTTTT.

CDR3 protein: CASKETGLFGNTIYF. In DNA form, the CDR3 reads TGTGCCAGCAAAGAGACAGGGCTGTTTGGAAACACCATATATTTT. The chain has TRBV6-5 and TRBJ1-3, with 7 bases matching TRBD1. After removal of 7 bases from V and 3 bases from J, the junction contained 9 bases not matched to a gene. This CDR3 has 15 amino acids. Germline V gives CDR1 MNHEY, CDR2 SVGAGI.

Remarks on this clone: An end of the junction differs from the germline gene, which may be a read error. The chain is built from TRBV11-2 and TRBJ1-1; D not certain. CDR3 size: 11 residues. Germline V CDR1 and CDR2: SGHAT, FQNNGV. The CDR3 spells CASSLNGPLAF. The CDR3 DNA sequence: TGTGCCAGCAGCTTAAATGGGCCCCTCGCCTTT.

This chain uses TRBV5-1 with TRBJ2-7; possibly TRBD2 for D (5 bases). V was cut by 0 bases and J by 0 bases, with 13 bases left in between. This CDR3 has 16 residues. CDR1 and CDR2 (germline): SGHRS, YFSETQ. The CDR3 coding sequence is TGCGCCAGCAGCTTGGGGCGGGTGATCGACTCCTACGAGCAGTACTTC. Translating gives CASSLGRVIDSYEQYF.

This clone was recorded at least ten times. The V and J genes are TRBV3-1 (or the pseudogene TRBV3-2) and TRBJ1-2; TRBD1 matches at 9 bases. With V trimmed by 4 bases and J by 2 bases, 8 bases remained unmatched. Germline loops: CDR1 LGHDT, CDR2 YNNKEL (reference sequence). CDR3 length equals 16 residues. The DNA for the CDR3 is TGTGCCAGCAGCCCCCAGCAGGGGACAGGGAACTATGGCTACACCTTC. This encodes CASSPQQGTGNYGYTF.

This clone was seen once. This chain connects TRBV5-6 to TRBJ1-5, with no clear D. The CDR3 contains 12 residues. The V gene lost 5 bases and the J gene lost 2 bases, with 5 bases spanning the gap. Germline loops: CDR1 SGHDT, CDR2 YYEEEE. CDR3 nucleotide sequence: TGTGCCAGCAGGCGGGGCAATCAGCCCCAGCATTTT. It codes for CASRRGNQPQHF.

The genes are TRBV3-1 (or the pseudogene TRBV3-2) and TRBJ1-1; D call uncertain. The germline V gene has CDR1 LGHDT and CDR2 YNNKEL (reference sequence). The CDR3 covers 14 residues. V was shortened by 8 bases and J by 1 base, with 14 bases between the two germline ends. The CDR3 region has the DNA TGTGCCAGCTATGGTAGGGATAAGAACACTGAAGCTTTCTTT. Translating it yields CASYGRDKNTEAFF.

This clone was observed once. The chain is built from TRBV7-2 and TRBJ2-7, with D uncertain. CDR3 length: 12 residues. Germline V gene data show CDR1 as SGHTA and CDR2 as FQGNSA. Trimming shortened V by 0 bases and J by 4 bases, and 4 bases separated the two germline ends. This CDR3 is CASSLARYEQYF. As DNA, the CDR3 is TGTGCCAGCAGCTTAGCCCGTTACGAGCAGTACTTC. The full variable domain, rest sourced from reference TRBV7-2 and TRBJ2-7, is GAGVSQSPSNKVTEKGKDVELRCDPISGHTALYWYRQSLGQGLEFLIYFQGNSAPDKSGLPSDRFSAERTGGSVSTLTIQRTQQEDSAVYLCASSLARYEQYFGPGTRLTVT.

The chain combines TRBV27 with TRBJ2-7; 9 nucleotides agree with TRBD2. V lost 1 base to trimming and J lost 6 bases; unmatched junction nucleotides: 10. Germline V gene lookup returns CDR1 MNHEY and CDR2 SMNVEV (reference sequence). The CDR3 has 16 residues. CDR3 bases: TGTGCCAGCAGTTTATTCGGAGTAGCGGGAGCTTCCGAGCAGTACTTC. This translates into CASSLFGVAGASEQYF.

This chain joins TRBV5-6 and TRBJ2-7, with 8 positions matching TRBD2. This CDR3 contains 14 residues. J was trimmed by 3 bases and V by 4 bases; bases with no gene match: 6. Germline assignment: CDR1 SGHDT and CDR2 YYEEEE. CDR3 DNA: TGTGCCAGCAGCGGGAACGGGAGGGGCTACGAGCAGTACTTC. The encoded protein is CASSGNGRGYEQYF.

This rearrangement joins TRBV3-1 (or the pseudogene TRBV3-2) to TRBJ1-2; 8 bases match TRBD1. Germline values: CDR1 LGHDT, CDR2 YNNKEL (reference sequence). The CDR3 totals 12 residues. Unmatched junction bases numbered 4, after V lost 3 bases and J lost 10 bases. CDR3 sequence reads: CASSQDRVVYTF. The CDR3 DNA reads as TGTGCCAGCAGCCAGGACAGGGTAGTCTACACCTTC.

CDR3 sequence reads: CSVRAGPNTEAFF. CDR3 DNA: TGCAGCGTTCGCGCGGGCCCGAACACTGAAGCTTTCTTT. The rearrangement uses TRBV29-1 and TRBJ1-1; no firm D call. The CDR3 is 13 residues long. Trimming left V 5 bases short and J 1 base short, with 11 bases between. Germline lookup yields CDR1 SQVTM and CDR2 ANQGSEA.

The V gene is TRBV15, the J gene TRBJ2-7, with D tentatively TRBD1 (6 bases). The CDR3 loop spans 15 amino acids. The germline V and J ends were trimmed by 0 bases and 3 bases, with 12 bases remaining between them. Germline loops: CDR1 LNHNV, CDR2 YYDKDF (reference sequence). The DNA of the CDR3 is TGTGCCACCAGCAGAGATTTGGTAGGGGGCTACGAGCAGTACTTC. Protein product: CATSRDLVGGYEQYF. The whole variable domain, filled in from reference TRBV15 and TRBJ2-7, reads DAMVIQNPRYQVTQFGKPVTLSCSQTLNHNVMYWYQQKSSQAPKLLFHYYDKDFNNEADTPDNFQSRRPNTSFCFLDIRSPGLGDTAMYLCATSRDLVGGYEQYFGPGTRLTVT.

This chain connects TRBV6-1 to TRBJ2-7, with TRBD1 matching 10 bases. The germline CDR1 and CDR2 sequences are MNHNS and SASEGT. Unmatched junction bases numbered 13, after V lost 4 bases and J lost 1 base. CDR3 length equals 18 residues. The CDR3 loop reads CASSVRDRGPLTSYEQYF. The CDR3 nucleotides are TGTGCCAGCAGTGTTAGGGACAGGGGACCACTAACTTCCTACGAGCAGTACTTC.

The genes are TRBV9 and TRBJ1-5, with a weak D call TRBD1 (5 bases). Trimming removed 3 bases from V and 10 bases from J, with 23 bases in between. CDR1 SGDLS and CDR2 YYNGEE come from the germline V gene. The CDR3 loop spans 16 amino acids. The DNA of the CDR3 is TGTGCCAGCAGCGCAAGCTGGGGGACTGGAAGTGAACCCCAGCATTTT. Translated: CASSASWGTGSEPQHF.

The chain carries TRBV6-5 and TRBJ2-7; 10 positions agree with TRBD2. V was clipped by 7 bases and J by 1 base; unmatched bases: 4. Germline CDR1 and CDR2: MNHEY and SVGAGI. The CDR3 totals 14 residues. The DNA for the CDR3 is TGTGCCAGCATTCGACTAGCGGGTTCCTACGAGCAGTACTTC. The encoded protein is CASIRLAGSYEQYF.

The CDR3 reads CASSTNRGRGSGYTF. CDR3 DNA sequence: TGTGCCAGTAGTACTAACAGGGGGCGCGGGAGTGGCTACACCTTC. The chain carries TRBV19 and TRBJ1-2; 9 bases are shared with TRBD1. V was clipped by 4 bases and J by 7 bases; unmatched bases: 10. The CDR3 covers 15 residues. Germline CDR1 and CDR2: LNHDA and SQIVND (reference sequence).

V and J are TRBV7-9 and TRBJ2-1; 8 bases align to TRBD2. Trimming took 5 bases from V and 5 from J; bases not matched to a gene: 11. CDR1 SEHNR and CDR2 FQNEAQ come from the germline V gene (reference sequence). This CDR3 is 16 amino acids long. The CDR3 DNA sequence: TGTGCCAGCAGCCCCCTCGGGGCGGGAGGCAACAATGAGCAGTTCTTC. It yields the protein CASSPLGAGGNNEQFF. Filled out from reference TRBV7-9 and TRBJ2-1, the complete variable domain reads DTGVSQNPRHKITKRGQNVTFRCDPISEHNRLYWYRQTLGQGPEFLTYFQNEAQLEKSRLLSDRFSAERPKGSFSTLEIQRTEQGDSAMYLCASSPLGAGGNNEQFFGPGTRLTVL.

The chain is built from TRBV5-1 and TRBJ2-3; tentative D call: TRBD2 (7 bases). V lost 0 bases, J lost 4 bases, and 9 bases lay in between. Germline assignment: CDR1 SGHRS and CDR2 YFSETQ. The CDR3 totals 14 residues. Here the CDR3 reads CASSLARGPDTQYF. CDR3 DNA sequence: TGCGCCAGCAGCTTGGCGCGGGGGCCAGATACGCAGTATTTT.

The chain is built from TRBV7-8 and TRBJ1-4, with D hard to call. This CDR3 spans 17 amino acids. Germline CDR1 reads SGHVS; CDR2 reads FQNEAQ. With 2 bases removed from V and 1 base from J, the gap between germline ends came to 14 bases. The CDR3 protein is CASSLRGLRETNEKLFF. In DNA, the CDR3 is TGTGCCAGCAGCTTACGGGGTCTCAGAGAAACTAATGAAAAACTGTTTTTT.

J is TRBJ1-1 and V is TRBV4-2; D ambiguous. The ends were cut back, 0 bases at V and 0 bases at J, with 5 bases in the middle. The CDR3 covers 14 residues. CDR1 and CDR2 from the germline V gene are LGHNA and YNFKEQ. The CDR3: CASSQDPLNTEAFF. The CDR3 DNA reads TGTGCCAGCAGCCAAGATCCATTGAACACTGAAGCTTTCTTT.

This clone was counted a few times. The chain uses TRBV24-1 and TRBJ2-2; the D gene is possibly TRBD1 (5 bases). The CDR3 has 18 amino acids. Germline-derived CDR1 and CDR2 are KGHDR and SFDVKD. V lost 3 bases to trimming and J lost 0 bases, with 16 bases between them. Here the CDR3 DNA reads TGTGCCACCAGTGATCGGACACGGACCGAGACGAACACCGGGGAGCTGTTTTTT. This gives the protein CATSDRTRTETNTGELFF.